This TCR beta chain was captured by sequencing in a study of CD8 T cells in Susac syndrome. Reverse transcription used about 0.45 to 1 ug RNA and random hexamers. TCRdb recomputed calls from the immunoSEQ multiplex PCR reads with MiXCR, one row per CDR3 protein. The sample lists under 95,000 distinct CDR3 sequences; about 95% were seen once. The CDR3 extends over 14 amino acids. Germline assignment: CDR1 SGHRS and CDR2 YFSETQ. V was pared by 3 bases and J by 8 bases, with 10 bases of the junction left unmatched. Sequencing was carried out using CD4+ T cells from PBMCs. This clonotype originated in a human donor with Susac syndrome. This chain links TRBV5-1 with TRBJ1-2, with 7 bases fitting TRBD1. CDR3 nucleotide sequence: TGCGCCAGCAGCTCCCGGGACAGTGGGGAGGGCTACACCTTC. Protein: CASSSRDSGEGYTF. The full variable domain, in which reference TRBV5-1 and TRBJ1-2 provide the parts outside the CDR3, is KAGVTQTPRYLIKTRGQQVTLSCSPISGHRSVSWYQQTPGQGLQFLFEYFSETQRNKGNFPGRFSGRQFSNSRSEMNVSTLELGDSALYLCASSSRDSGEGYTFGSGTRLTVV.